This is a list of T cell receptor beta chains from one sample in a study of OX40 agonist ivuxolimab in advanced cancers. The data were produced by immunoSEQ multiplex PCR, yet TCRdb's version contains in-frame clones alone and is incomplete. The profile covers roughly 18,000 clones, with over 75% appearing a single time and approximately 60% taken by the ten largest. The sample in question was CD4+ or CD8+ T cells sorted from blood, obtained in a trial of the OX40 agonist ivuxolimab. The receptors come from an adult with an advanced solid tumor such as melanoma, head and neck, liver or kidney cancer. The CDR3 runs from the conserved cysteine through the conserved F or W. The D gene is left open where the match is weak. Clone size appears in some rows only: once, few, many, or a class for an expanded clone.

cdr3_length clone_size j_call v_call d_call cdr3_aa cdr3_nt
17 . TRBJ2-1 TRBV14 . CASSQRNEGPWGNEQFF TGTGCCAGCAGCCAACGAAATGAGGGCCCGTGGGGGAATGAGCAGTTCTTC
16 . TRBJ2-1 TRBV27 TRBD2 CASSLTVSGTYNEQFF TGTGCCAGCAGTTTAACGGTTAGCGGGACCTACAATGAGCAGTTCTTC
11 . TRBJ2-7 TRBV20-1 . CSAWRGNEQYF TGCAGTGCGTGGAGGGGGAACGAGCAGTACTTC
13 . TRBJ2-2 TRBV6-5 . CASSYLNTGELFF TGTGCCAGCAGTTACTTGAACACCGGGGAGCTGTTTTTT
14 . TRBJ1-1 TRBV6-1 . CASSDGQGSTEAFF TGTGCCAGCAGTGATGGTCAGGGAAGCACTGAAGCTTTCTTT
14 . TRBJ1-5 TRBV19 . CASSWGIGNQPQHF TGTGCCAGTAGTTGGGGTATTGGCAATCAGCCCCAGCATTTT
16 . TRBJ1-5 TRBV27 . CASSLFGEGVGQPQHF TGTGCCAGCAGTTTGTTCGGGGAGGGAGTTGGTCAGCCCCAGCATTTT
14 once TRBJ2-1 TRBV6-5 TRBD1 CASKTGTSDNEQFF TGTGCCAGCAAGACAGGGACGTCGGACAATGAGCAGTTCTTC
15 . TRBJ1-2 TRBV28 TRBD1 CASSPSETGNYGYTF TGTGCCAGCAGCCCCTCTGAGACAGGGAACTATGGCTACACCTTC
14 . TRBJ1-2 TRBV5-1 . CASSLVSGDYGYTF TGCGCCAGCAGCTTGGTCTCGGGGGACTATGGCTACACCTTC
12 . TRBJ2-5 TRBV7-7 . CASSTHQETQYF TGTGCTAGCAGCACGCACCAAGAGACCCAGTACTTC
15 . TRBJ2-1 TRBV9 TRBD2 CASSVRLAGGHEQFF TGTGCCAGCAGCGTTAGACTAGCGGGGGGACATGAGCAGTTCTTC
15 . TRBJ2-6 TRBV7-8 TRBD1 CASSSTGVEANVLTF TGTGCCAGCAGCTCCACAGGGGTCGAGGCCAACGTCCTGACTTTC
18 . TRBJ2-2 TRBV27 TRBD2 CASSAGTSGRRDTGELFF TGTGCCAGCAGTGCCGGGACTAGCGGGAGGAGGGACACCGGGGAGCTGTTTTTT
14 few TRBJ1-1 TRBV14 . CASSQVLEGVGAFF TGTGCCAGCAGCCAAGTTTTGGAAGGAGTTGGAGCTTTCTTT
14 few TRBJ2-5 TRBV4-1 . CASSQDPQQETQYF TGCGCCAGCAGCCAAGATCCCCAGCAAGAGACCCAGTACTTC
14 once TRBJ2-7 TRBV19 TRBD1 CASSSTGWSYEQYF TGTGCCAGTAGTTCGACAGGGTGGTCCTACGAGCAGTACTTC
17 . TRBJ2-5 TRBV27 . CASSWEKRQKYQETQYF TGTGCCAGCAGTTGGGAGAAAAGACAGAAGTACCAAGAGACCCAGTACTTC
13 . TRBJ2-1 TRBV7-8 . CASQLSSYNEQFF TGTGCCAGTCAGTTAAGCTCCTACAATGAGCAGTTCTTC
15 . TRBJ2-7 TRBV7-2 . CASSSDPGISYEQYF TGTGCCAGCAGCTCCGACCCCGGGATCTCCTACGAGCAGTACTTC
18 once TRBJ2-1 TRBV4-1 . CASSQDYFGQTSYNEQFF TGCGCCAGCAGCCAAGACTACTTCGGACAGACCTCCTACAATGAGCAGTTCTTC
17 . TRBJ2-6 TRBV5-4 TRBD1 CASSSPDRGRGANVLTF TGTGCCAGCAGTTCCCCGGACAGGGGGAGGGGGGCCAACGTCCTGACTTTC
16 once TRBJ2-5 TRBV2 TRBD2 CASLLRPGLVRETQYF TGTGCCAGCCTACTAAGACCGGGACTAGTGAGGGAGACCCAGTACTTC
12 . TRBJ2-7 TRBV7-8 . CASSLSPYEQYF TGTGCCAGCAGCTTATCCCCCTACGAGCAGTACTTC
14 . TRBJ2-5 TRBV6-5 . CASRLYRSQETQYF TGTGCCAGCAGACTCTACAGGAGCCAAGAGACCCAGTACTTC
13 . TRBJ2-5 TRBV5-5 . CASRQETQETQYF TGTGCCAGTCGACAGGAGACCCAAGAGACCCAGTACTTC
13 . TRBJ1-1 TRBV5-1 . CASSLEGNTEAFF TGCGCCAGCAGCTTGGAAGGGAACACTGAAGCTTTCTTT
13 . TRBJ2-7 TRBV28 . CASSSSSSYEQYF TGTGCCAGCAGTTCCTCGAGCTCCTACGAGCAGTACTTC
16 . TRBJ2-2 TRBV5-6 . CASSLNEGWGTGELFF TGTGCCAGCAGCTTGAATGAAGGGTGGGGCACCGGGGAGCTGTTTTTT
18 few TRBJ2-5 TRBV10-3 TRBD2 CAISESEGAGAMEETQYF TGTGCCATCAGTGAGTCGGAAGGAGCGGGAGCCATGGAAGAGACCCAGTACTTC
12 . TRBJ1-1 TRBV2 . CASSGRNTEAFF TGTGCCAGCAGTGGTAGGAACACTGAAGCTTTCTTT
12 . TRBJ1-1 TRBV6-5 . CASSRPTGEAFF TGTGCCAGCAGTAGGCCGACGGGGGAAGCTTTCTTT